A selection of T cell receptor beta chains follows, all from one sample in a study of T cell responses to AZD1222 COVID-19 vaccine. The protocol was immunoSEQ multiplex PCR, while the TCRdb copy is restricted to in-frame clones and leaves out a portion. The sample has 70,000 to 95,000 clones, about 89% seen once. Sequencing used peripheral blood, obtained 28 days after the second AZD1222 dose. These receptor sequences come from an adult who received the AZD1222 COVID-19 vaccine. CDR3s include the opening cysteine and the closing phenylalanine or tryptophan. The order of the fields is D gene, J gene, V gene, clone size, CDR3 protein, CDR3 DNA. The D gene is left open where the match is weak. Part of the rows lack a size; the others show once, few, many or a class for expanded clones.

D: NA
J: TRBJ2-2
V: TRBV10-1
size: NA
CDR3: CASRLDSTGELFF
DNA: TGCGCCAGCAGACTTGACAGCACCGGGGAGCTGTTTTTT

D: NA
J: TRBJ2-3
V: TRBV9
size: NA
CDR3: CASSVAGVNTDTQYF
DNA: TGTGCCAGCAGCGTAGCAGGGGTAAACACAGATACGCAGTATTTT

D: TRBD1
J: TRBJ2-2
V: TRBV5-1
size: NA
CDR3: CASSLGQGSTGELFF
DNA: TGCGCCAGCAGCCTCGGACAGGGGAGCACCGGGGAGCTGTTTTTT

D: TRBD1
J: TRBJ1-5
V: TRBV15
size: NA
CDR3: CATSRDRGVNQPQHF
DNA: TGTGCCACCAGCAGGGACAGGGGGGTAAATCAGCCCCAGCATTTT

D: NA
J: TRBJ2-5
V: TRBV5-5
size: NA
CDR3: CASSLAPRGVSKETQYF
DNA: TGTGCCAGCAGCTTGGCCCCTAGGGGGGTCTCGAAAGAGACCCAGTACTTC

D: TRBD2
J: TRBJ2-5
V: TRBV5-1
size: NA
CDR3: CASSHGTSGALETQYF
DNA: TGCGCCAGCAGCCACGGGACTAGCGGGGCTCTGGAGACCCAGTACTTC

D: TRBD1
J: TRBJ1-1
V: TRBV19
size: few
CDR3: CASSIEGQGSEAFF
DNA: TGTGCCAGTAGTATAGAAGGACAGGGTTCTGAAGCTTTCTTT

D: NA
J: TRBJ1-5
V: TRBV5-5
size: NA
CDR3: CASSLGPLHNQPQHF
DNA: TGTGCCAGCAGCTTGGGACCTCTACACAATCAGCCCCAGCATTTT

D: NA
J: TRBJ2-5
V: TRBV11-2
size: NA
CDR3: CASSLTAGQETQYF
DNA: TGTGCCAGCAGCTTAACGGCCGGCCAAGAGACCCAGTACTTC

D: NA
J: TRBJ1-6
V: TRBV18
size: NA
CDR3: CASSPRGTASSYNSPLHF
DNA: TGTGCCAGCTCACCGAGGGGGACGGCAAGCTCCTATAATTCACCCCTCCACTTT

D: TRBD1
J: TRBJ1-2
V: TRBV5-4
size: NA
CDR3: CASSLGQGVNYGYTF
DNA: TGTGCCAGCAGCTTGGGGCAGGGGGTTAACTATGGCTACACCTTC

D: TRBD2
J: TRBJ2-1
V: TRBV10-2
size: once
CDR3: CASIEAGGTSSYNEQFF
DNA: TGCGCCAGCATCGAAGCGGGGGGGACTAGCTCCTACAATGAGCAGTTCTTC

D: NA
J: TRBJ1-2
V: TRBV5-6
size: NA
CDR3: CASSLGGNSYGYTF
DNA: TGTGCCAGCAGCTTGGGCGGGAACAGCTATGGCTACACCTTC

D: TRBD1
J: TRBJ1-4
V: TRBV7-3
size: NA
CDR3: CASSPSRKTGEVGTNEKLFF
DNA: TGTGCCAGCAGCCCGTCAAGAAAAACAGGGGAGGTCGGCACTAATGAAAAACTGTTTTTT

D: NA
J: TRBJ1-6
V: TRBV5-1
size: NA
CDR3: CASSLGGSSYNSPLHF
DNA: TGCGCCAGCAGCTTGGGTGGGAGCTCCTATAATTCACCCCTCCACTTT

D: NA
J: TRBJ1-6
V: TRBV9
size: NA
CDR3: CASSVEGVGSPLHF
DNA: TGTGCCAGCAGCGTAGAGGGGGTAGGTTCACCCCTCCACTTT

D: NA
J: TRBJ1-6
V: TRBV25-1
size: once
CDR3: CASSSLGRALDSPLHF
DNA: TGTGCCAGCAGTAGCCTAGGACGGGCTTTGGATTCACCCCTCCACTTT

D: TRBD1
J: TRBJ1-6
V: TRBV9
size: NA
CDR3: CASSVGGQSSYNSPLHF
DNA: TGTGCCAGCAGCGTAGGGGGACAGAGCTCCTATAATTCACCCCTCCACTTT

D: NA
J: TRBJ1-1
V: TRBV4-1
size: once
CDR3: CASSQSWQGGTEAFF
DNA: TGCGCCAGCAGCCAATCTTGGCAGGGAGGAACTGAAGCTTTCTTT